Included here is one T cell receptor (beta chain) sequence, with context. The data were taken from a study of T cell clonotyping in hematopoietic cell transplantation. Time point defined: recipient sample about 28 days before transplant, after cytoreduction. Blood collection times were about day -28 and days 30, 100, 180 posttransplant. Repertoires were generated with immunoSEQ multiplex PCR, while TCRdb's copy carries only in-frame clones and drops some. The sample holds roughly 34,000 clones; around 95% are singletons and the top ten take about 1.6%. The sequence came from a middle-aged man with chronic myeloid leukemia. Some clones in this sample may be carry-over from other donors' samples. The input for sequencing was peripheral blood mononuclear cells, taken before stem cell transplant.

The CDR3 sequence: CASSFGRGRSSPLHF. DNA of the CDR3: TGTGCCAGCAGCTTTGGGAGGGGGCGAAGTTCACCCCTCCACTTT. The rearrangement links TRBV5-4 to TRBJ1-6; 7 nucleotides agree with TRBD1. The trim removed 2 bases at V and 9 bases at J, leaving 8 bases unmatched. This CDR3 is 15 amino acids long. Germline V gene data show CDR1 as SGHNT and CDR2 as YYREEE (reference sequence).